The 30 T cell receptor beta chains presented below share a single source sample, sequenced in a study of CD8 T cells in ankylosing spondylitis. In TCRdb, the 5' RACE reads were re-called with MiXCR into one record per CDR3 protein. The sample has approximately 350,000 distinct CDR3 sequences, 20% to 25% seen once; the top ten hold under 15%. The sequenced sample was blood, either unsorted or a sorted T cell fraction (not recorded which). All receptors come from a male donor with ankylosing spondylitis or in good health (not recorded which).

This clonotype was seen only a few times. The rearrangement uses TRBV5-6 and TRBJ1-1; unclear D gene. This CDR3 contains 14 residues. With 0 bases removed from V and 5 bases from J, the gap between germline ends came to 11 bases. Germline CDR1 and CDR2: SGHDT and YYEEEE. CDR3 in amino acids: CASSLVGSGTEAFF. DNA for the CDR3: TGTGCCAGCAGCTTGGTTGGCAGCGGAACTGAAGCTTTCTTT.

This clonotype came up a few times. The V gene is TRBV4-1, the J gene TRBJ1-2, with a possible D match to TRBD1 (5 bases). Germline V gene sequence: CDR1 MGHRA, CDR2 YSYEKL. V dropped 1 base and J dropped 0 bases, with 15 bases sitting between them. This CDR3 spans 17 amino acids. CDR3 bases: TGCGCCAGCAGCCAAGGGCTGGGACTGCCAGCTAACTATGGCTACACCTTC. It specifies CASSQGLGLPANYGYTF.

The CDR3 sequence: CASSLVSLNGETQYF. CDR3 DNA sequence: TGTGCCAGCAGCTTGGTTTCGCTTAATGGAGAGACCCAGTACTTC. The chain uses TRBV5-6 and TRBJ2-5, with D unclear. The V end lost 0 bases, the J end lost 4 bases, and 13 bases lay between the germline ends. The length of the CDR3 is 15 residues. The germline V gene has CDR1 SGHDT and CDR2 YYEEEE.

The gene calls are TRBV7-8 and TRBJ2-3; D is possibly TRBD1 (6 bases). Trimming shortened V by 2 bases and J by 9 bases, and 21 bases separated the two germline ends. CDR3 length equals 16 residues. Per the germline V gene, CDR1 is SGHVS and CDR2 is FQNEAQ. CDR3 loop: CASSLLGTGPLYTQYF. The CDR3, as DNA: TGTGCCAGCAGCTTATTAGGCACAGGGCCCCTTTACACGCAGTATTTT.

This chain links TRBV12-3 or TRBV12-4 with TRBJ2-5; 7 nucleotides match TRBD2. V lost 10 bases and J lost 5; bases outside the gene matches: 10. This CDR3 spans 13 amino acids. The CDR3 DNA reads as TGTGCCACCACACTCGGGGGAGGGGAGACCCAGTACTTC. As protein: CATTLGGGETQYF.

The CDR3 bases are TGCAGCGTTGAATGGGTATATGAGACCCAGTACTTC. The encoded protein is CSVEWVYETQYF. The chain couples TRBV29-1 to TRBJ2-5; no clear D. Trimming cost V 2 bases and J 5 bases, with 9 bases left between them. The CDR3 totals 12 residues. The germline CDR1 and CDR2 sequences are SQVTM and ANQGSEA.

This clonotype was counted only a few times. V and J are TRBV28 and TRBJ2-3, with TRBD1 matching 9 bases. Per germline, CDR1 MDHEN and CDR2 SYDVKM. The ends lost 4 bases at V and 4 bases at J; junction bases unmatched: 12. The CDR3 covers 17 residues. The CDR3 loop reads CASSSPYRGQLADTQYF. CDR3 in DNA: TGTGCCAGCAGTTCGCCCTACAGGGGGCAGCTGGCAGATACGCAGTATTTT.

The chain joins TRBV7-8 to TRBJ2-3; 10 bases agree with TRBD1. The germline V gene has CDR1 SGHVS and CDR2 FQNEAQ. Trimming removed 0 bases from V and 4 bases from J; junction bases left unmatched: 7. This CDR3 region has 17 residues. The CDR3 DNA reads TGTGCCAGCAGCTTAGCCTACGGGACAGGGGAGGCAGATACGCAGTATTTT. It encodes CASSLAYGTGEADTQYF. The full variable domain, completed using reference TRBV7-8 and TRBJ2-3, is GAGVSQSPRYKVAKRGQDVALRCDPISGHVSLFWYQQALGQGPEFLTYFQNEAQLDKSGLPSDRFFAERPEGSVSTLKIQRTQQEDSAVYLCASSLAYGTGEADTQYFGPGTRLTVL.

The V call is TRBV2, the J call TRBJ2-7; D uncertain. Germline V gene lookup returns CDR1 SNHLY and CDR2 FYNNEI. There are 11 residues in the CDR3. Trimming took off 8 bases at V and 6 bases at J, with 11 bases between the two ends. The CDR3 is CASSWRSEQYF. CDR3 nucleotides: TGTGCCAGCTCATGGCGTAGCGAGCAGTACTTC.

J is TRBJ1-1 and V is TRBV5-6; D is undetermined. Per the germline V gene, CDR1 is SGHDT and CDR2 is YYEEEE. Trimming pared 0 bases from V and 3 bases from J, leaving 9 bases between. The CDR3 extends over 14 amino acids. CDR3 coding DNA: TGTGCCAGCAGCTTGGGGGTGGAGGACACTGAAGCTTTCTTT. Its protein is CASSLGVEDTEAFF.

The V call is TRBV7-2, the J call TRBJ1-1; D not resolved. The germline gives CDR1 SGHTA, CDR2 FQGNSA. V lost 3 bases to trimming and J lost 1 base, with 9 bases between them. CDR3 size: 14 residues. CDR3 DNA: TGTGCCAGCAGCTTCCTCACTCGGAACACTGAAGCTTTCTTT. Residues: CASSFLTRNTEAFF.

V gene TRBV4-1 combines with J gene TRBJ2-7, with D uncertain. CDR1 and CDR2 (germline): MGHRA, YSYEKL. The CDR3 contains 15 residues. Trimming shortened V by 3 bases and J by 1 base, and 13 bases separated the two germline ends. In DNA form, the CDR3 reads TGCGCCAGCAGCCAGGAGACACAGAGTTCCTACGAGCAGTACTTC. Translated, it gives CASSQETQSSYEQYF.

CDR3 nucleotides: TGTGCCAGCAGCTTAAACCCAGGGCTCACAGATACGCAGTATTTT. Translation gives CASSLNPGLTDTQYF. The chain links TRBV7-8 to TRBJ2-3, with TRBD1 as a possible D gene (5 bases). V shed 2 bases and J shed 2 bases, with 11 bases lying between them. The CDR3 runs to 15 residues. Germline CDR1 and CDR2: SGHVS and FQNEAQ.

V and J are TRBV7-6 and TRBJ2-2; maybe TRBD1 (6 bases). The germline V gene has CDR1 SGHVS and CDR2 FNYEAQ. V gave up 4 bases and J gave up 1 base, with 13 bases separating them. The CDR3 has 16 residues. The CDR3 is CASSWDRDKNTGELFF. The CDR3 DNA follows: TGTGCCAGCAGCTGGGACCGGGACAAGAACACCGGGGAGCTGTTTTTT.

The chain links TRBV20-1 to TRBJ2-1, with 9 nucleotides matching TRBD1. The CDR3 is 15 amino acids. After removal of 5 bases from V and 10 bases from J, the junction contained 15 bases not matched to a gene. Germline V gene lookup returns CDR1 DFQATT and CDR2 SNEGSKA (reference sequence). CDR3 residues: CSALDTGGRSMEQFF. CDR3 nucleotide sequence: TGCAGTGCTCTCGATACAGGGGGCCGTTCGATGGAGCAGTTCTTC.

The chain has TRBV29-1 and TRBJ2-3, with D unresolved. The CDR3 spans 16 residues. The V end lost 1 base, the J end lost 4 bases, and 18 bases lay between the germline ends. Germline V gives CDR1 SQVTM, CDR2 ANQGSEA. CDR3 residues: CSVEGASTRWADTQYF. Written as DNA, the CDR3 is TGCAGCGTTGAAGGGGCTAGTACGAGGTGGGCAGATACGCAGTATTTT.

V usage is TRBV7-9 and J usage is TRBJ2-2; D is undetermined. The CDR3 runs to 11 residues. Germline CDR1 is SEHNR and CDR2 is FQNEAQ (reference sequence). Trimming removed 2 bases at V and 10 bases at J, with 5 bases between. The CDR3 spells CASSLFEELFF. CDR3 bases: TGTGCCAGCAGCTTATTTGAGGAGCTGTTTTTT.

V gene TRBV7-8 combines with J gene TRBJ2-7, with 8 bases lining up with TRBD1. From germline, CDR1 is SGHVS and CDR2 FQNEAQ. The V segment lost 1 base and the J segment 4 bases; nucleotides outside the gene matches: 6. This CDR3 has 15 residues. The CDR3 loop reads CASSLGPGGEYEQYF. Written as DNA, the CDR3 is TGTGCCAGCAGCTTAGGCCCAGGGGGCGAGTACGAGCAGTACTTC.

The rearrangement uses TRBV7-3 and TRBJ2-3; 14 bases fit TRBD2. The V segment lost 5 bases and the J segment 2 bases; nucleotides outside the gene matches: 6. The CDR3 length is 17 residues. Germline V gene sequence: CDR1 SGHTA, CDR2 FQGTGA. The CDR3 nucleotides are TGTGCCAGCAGCACCGGGACTAGCGGGGGTTACACAGATACGCAGTATTTT. As protein: CASSTGTSGGYTDTQYF.

In this sample, this clonotype turned up a few times. The V and J genes are TRBV29-1 and TRBJ2-3; the D gene is possibly TRBD2 (6 bases). This CDR3 has 15 amino acids. The V end was cut by 8 bases, the J end by 0 bases, with 18 bases between. Per germline, CDR1 SQVTM and CDR2 ANQGSEA. The DNA for the CDR3 is TGCAGCTCCTATGGACTATTCGATAGCACAGATACGCAGTATTTT. Translating it yields CSSYGLFDSTDTQYF.

The chain joins TRBV7-8 to TRBJ2-5; 9 nucleotides line up with TRBD1. After removal of 2 bases from V and 0 bases from J, the junction contained 4 bases not matched to a gene. In germline, CDR1 is SGHVS, CDR2 FQNEAQ. CDR3 size: 16 residues. The CDR3 coding sequence is TGTGCCAGCAGCTTAAAGGGACAGGGCAACCAAGAGACCCAGTACTTC. Translating gives CASSLKGQGNQETQYF.

This chain connects TRBV9 to TRBJ2-3, with 7 bases matching TRBD1. The V and J ends lost 3 bases and 0 bases, in that order; junction bases with no gene match: 7. Per germline, CDR1 SGDLS and CDR2 YYNGEE. This CDR3 is built from 16 residues. The CDR3 spells CASSAGGASSTDTQYF. As DNA, the CDR3 is TGTGCCAGCAGCGCAGGGGGAGCGAGTAGCACAGATACGCAGTATTTT.

This clonotype was picked up a small number of times. J is TRBJ1-2 and V is TRBV27; 7 bases are a match to TRBD1. The germline CDR1 and CDR2 sequences are MNHEY and SMNVEV (reference sequence). V lost 5 bases and J lost 1; bases outside the gene matches: 10. The CDR3 consists of 16 residues. The CDR3 DNA reads as TGTGCCAGCAGTCCTTCGACAGGGATCAGTAACTATGGCTACACCTTC. It yields the protein CASSPSTGISNYGYTF.

The genes are TRBV6-1 and TRBJ2-2; tentatively, D is TRBD1 or TRBD2 (5 bases each). V lost 7 bases to trimming and J lost 6 bases, with 27 bases between them. This CDR3 spans 18 amino acids. Per germline, CDR1 MNHNS and CDR2 SASEGT. The CDR3 here is CASNTWRLGRLGAGELFF. The CDR3 bases are TGTGCCAGCAACACCTGGAGATTGGGTCGTTTGGGGGCCGGGGAGCTGTTTTTT.

This clonotype was found a few times. This sequence joins TRBV10-3 and TRBJ2-3, with D hard to call. The CDR3 length is 13 residues. Trimming took 3 bases from V and 7 from J, leaving 11 bases between them. CDR1 is ENHRY, CDR2 SYGVKD, per germline. CDR3 coding DNA: TGTGCCATCAGTGAAGGAGTCGGAAATACGCAGTATTTT. It yields the protein CAISEGVGNTQYF.

This clonotype was seen a few times. The genes are TRBV6-1 and TRBJ2-3, with 9 bases matching TRBD1. Per the germline V gene, CDR1 is MNHNS and CDR2 is SASEGT. Trimming removed 5 bases from V and 0 bases from J; junction bases left unmatched: 9. This CDR3 is 17 amino acids long. CDR3 loop: CASSKGQGTLSTDTQYF. Here the CDR3 DNA reads TGTGCCAGCAGTAAAGGACAGGGGACCCTGAGCACAGATACGCAGTATTTT.

This clonotype turned up a few times. The chain combines TRBV29-1 with TRBJ2-5; D may be TRBD2 (5 bases). CDR1 is SQVTM, CDR2 ANQGSEA, per germline. The CDR3 runs to 14 residues. V gave up 6 bases and J gave up 0 bases, with 14 bases separating them. CDR3 in amino acids: CSVDASGYQETQYF. CDR3 DNA: TGCAGCGTGGACGCGAGCGGCTACCAAGAGACCCAGTACTTC. The complete variable domain, with remaining parts taken from reference TRBV29-1 and TRBJ2-5, reads SAVISQKPSRDICQRGTSLTIQCQVDSQVTMMFWYRQQPGQSLTLIATANQGSEATYESGFVIDKFPISRPNLTFSTLTVSNMSPEDSSIYLCSVDASGYQETQYFGPGTRLLVL.

This clonotype was observed a few times. V gene TRBV27 combines with J gene TRBJ2-1; 15 nucleotides agree with TRBD2. Germline V gene lookup returns CDR1 MNHEY and CDR2 SMNVEV (reference sequence). The CDR3 runs to 15 residues. The ends lost 2 bases at V and 9 bases at J; junction bases unmatched: 2. The CDR3 spells CASSLGTSGGTEQFF. The CDR3 DNA reads TGTGCCAGCAGTTTAGGGACTAGCGGGGGGACTGAGCAGTTCTTC.

The chain has TRBV29-1 and TRBJ2-7; D gene uncertain. The CDR3 spans 13 residues. Trimming stripped 0 bases from V and 7 bases from J, with 13 bases between. Germline V CDR1 and CDR2: SQVTM, ANQGSEA. CDR3 loop: CSVEDPAMGEQYF. The CDR3 DNA follows: TGCAGCGTTGAAGATCCCGCGATGGGAGAGCAGTACTTC.

The CDR3 here is CASSFGGIYEQYF. CDR3 nucleotides: TGTGCCAGCAGTTTTGGAGGGATCTACGAGCAGTACTTC. J is TRBJ2-7 and V is TRBV28; D perhaps matches TRBD2 (6 bases). This CDR3 contains 13 residues. Trimming shortened V by 3 bases and J by 3 bases, and 9 bases separated the two germline ends. Germline V gene lookup returns CDR1 MDHEN and CDR2 SYDVKM.